Below are 18 T cell receptor beta chains sequenced from a single sample in a study of blood T cell repertoires in COVID-19. Some clones are missing from TCRdb's copy, which holds only in-frame ones; the method was immunoSEQ multiplex PCR. The profile covers about 250,000 clones, with about four fifths appearing a single time and about 8.1% taken by the ten largest. The specimen sequenced was peripheral blood. The receptors derive from a man aged 80 or over with acute or convalescent COVID-19.

The chain combines TRBV6-5 with TRBJ1-6; no clear D gene. The germline V gene encodes CDR1 MNHEY and CDR2 SVGAGI. This CDR3 contains 15 residues. Trimming left V 0 bases short and J 7 bases short, with 10 bases between. The CDR3 loop is CASSYSFQANSPLHF. The CDR3 DNA is TGTGCCAGCAGTTACTCGTTCCAGGCCAATTCACCCCTCCACTTT.

The rearrangement uses TRBV4-2 and TRBJ2-1; weak D call: TRBD1 (6 bases). The V and J ends lost 1 base and 13 bases respectively, with 17 bases between them. The CDR3 covers 14 residues. The germline CDR1 and CDR2 sequences are LGHNA and YNFKEQ. The CDR3 DNA reads TGTGCCAGCAGCCAAGGGGGTAAGGGGGACCAACAGTTCTTC. It specifies CASSQGGKGDQQFF.

The J gene is TRBJ1-2, the V gene TRBV6-6; D might be TRBD1 (5 bases). Looked up from germline, CDR1 is MNHNY and CDR2 is SVGAGI (reference sequence). Between the trimmed V and J ends, which lost 5 bases and 4 bases, there was a span of 14 bases. This CDR3 spans 14 amino acids. This CDR3 is CASSGATGSYGYTF. CDR3 coding DNA: TGTGCCAGCAGTGGGGCTACGGGCAGCTATGGCTACACCTTC.

This chain connects TRBV7-8 to TRBJ2-3; D remains unclear. Trimming cost V 1 base and J 8 bases, with 13 bases left between them. The CDR3 has 14 amino acids. From germline, CDR1 is SGHVS and CDR2 FQNEAQ. The CDR3 DNA sequence: TGTGCCAGCAGCTTAGGGCCCTCCTCGGGTACGCAGTATTTT. Translation gives CASSLGPSSGTQYF. Using reference TRBV7-8 and TRBJ2-3 for the parts outside the CDR3, the full variable domain is GAGVSQSPRYKVAKRGQDVALRCDPISGHVSLFWYQQALGQGPEFLTYFQNEAQLDKSGLPSDRFFAERPEGSVSTLKIQRTQQEDSAVYLCASSLGPSSGTQYFGPGTRLTVL.

This chain joins TRBV6-6 and TRBJ2-1; the D is unclear. CDR3 length: 14 amino acids. Germline V gives CDR1 MNHNY, CDR2 SVGAGI (reference sequence). V was trimmed by 2 bases and J by 0 bases, leaving 5 bases between them. DNA for the CDR3: TGTGCCAGCAGTTACAGGAGCTCCTACAATGAGCAGTTCTTC. It codes for CASSYRSSYNEQFF.

J is TRBJ2-1 and V is TRBV24-1, with a weak D call TRBD1 (6 bases). This CDR3 has 16 residues. V lost 3 bases and J 0 bases, leaving 11 bases between the germline ends. The germline V gene has CDR1 KGHDR and CDR2 SFDVKD. The DNA of the CDR3 is TGTGCCACCAGTGATCCGACAGGCAGCTCCTACAATGAGCAGTTCTTC. Encoded protein: CATSDPTGSSYNEQFF.

The chain joins TRBV11-2 to TRBJ2-1; 8 nucleotides line up with TRBD2. There are 17 residues in the CDR3. From germline, CDR1 is SGHAT and CDR2 FQNNGV. V shed 2 bases and J 4 bases; nucleotides not matched to a gene: 10. The CDR3 region is CASSLTPSGSIYNEQFF. CDR3 DNA: TGTGCCAGCAGCTTAACCCCCAGCGGGAGTATATACAATGAGCAGTTCTTC.

V usage is TRBV19 and J usage is TRBJ1-1; the D gene is possibly TRBD1 (5 bases). This CDR3 has 13 amino acids. V was pared by 3 bases and J by 4 bases, with 9 bases between. CDR1 and CDR2 from the germline V gene are LNHDA and SQIVND (reference sequence). This CDR3 reads CASSIEQGTEAFF. The CDR3 DNA follows: TGTGCCAGTAGTATTGAGCAGGGCACTGAAGCTTTCTTT.

V is TRBV30 and J is TRBJ2-7; no clear D. V lost 3 bases and J 2 bases, leaving 14 bases between the germline ends. CDR1 and CDR2 (germline): GTSNPN, SVGIG (reference sequence). The CDR3 sequence is 14 residues long. CDR3 DNA: TGTGCCTGGAGACCCAGGTGGTCGGCCTACGAGCAGTACTTC. Translated, it gives CAWRPRWSAYEQYF.

This clone has only a few counts. The rearrangement links TRBV18 to TRBJ1-1; TRBD1 aligns across 9 bases. Per the germline V gene, CDR1 is KGHSH and CDR2 is LQKENI. There are 15 residues in the CDR3. The V and J ends lost 3 bases and 5 bases, in that order; junction bases with no gene match: 7. The CDR3 sequence: CASSPNRDRVTEAFF. The CDR3 DNA follows: TGTGCCAGCTCACCTAACCGGGACAGGGTTACTGAAGCTTTCTTT.

Ten or more counts support this clone. In DNA, the CDR3 is TGCACCAGCAGCCAAGATAGGGACTTACTGTACGAGCAGTACTTC. Protein: CTSSQDRDLLYEQYF. The V and J genes are TRBV1 and TRBJ2-7; the D call TRBD2 from the table was never checked on the DNA. TRBV1 is a listed pseudogene. The CDR3 consists of 15 residues.

This clone was recorded a few times. The chain links TRBV18 to TRBJ2-7; D is perhaps TRBD1 (5 bases). With 1 base removed from V and 5 bases from J, the gap between germline ends came to 21 bases. The germline V gene encodes CDR1 KGHSH and CDR2 LQKENI. The CDR3 is 17 residues long. DNA of the CDR3: TGTGCCAGCTCACCACAGTTAACAGGTGGGATTACCCACGAGCAGTACTTC. Protein: CASSPQLTGGITHEQYF.

V gene TRBV7-9 combines with J gene TRBJ1-1, with 8 nucleotides matching TRBD1. Germline loops: CDR1 SEHNR, CDR2 FQNEAQ (reference sequence). V was pared by 8 bases and J by 3 bases, with 11 bases of the junction left unmatched. The CDR3 sequence is 15 residues long. CDR3 sequence (DNA): TGTGCCAGCCAAAAGCAGGGGGCGTTGGACACTGAAGCTTTCTTT. This translates into CASQKQGALDTEAFF. Full variable domain (missing parts from reference TRBV7-9 and TRBJ1-1): DTGVSQNPRHKITKRGQNVTFRCDPISEHNRLYWYRQTLGQGPEFLTYFQNEAQLEKSRLLSDRFSAERPKGSFSTLEIQRTEQGDSAMYLCASQKQGALDTEAFFGQGTRLTVV.

The chain is built from TRBV9 and TRBJ2-1, with D possibly being TRBD1 (6 bases). CDR3 length equals 17 residues. Trimming pared 0 bases from V and 0 bases from J, leaving 13 bases between. Per the germline V gene, CDR1 is SGDLS and CDR2 is YYNGEE. As DNA, the CDR3 is TGTGCCAGCAGCGTAGGATCTGGACAGCTCTCCTACAATGAGCAGTTCTTC. Translation: CASSVGSGQLSYNEQFF.

The gene calls are TRBV4-1 and TRBJ1-6; 10 bases are shared with TRBD1. Germline V gives CDR1 MGHRA, CDR2 YSYEKL. Trimming took 0 bases from V and 9 from J; bases not matched to a gene: 5. This CDR3 contains 16 residues. CDR3 nucleotide sequence: TGCGCCAGCAGCCAAGATTGGACAGGGGGAACTTCACCCCTCCACTTT. Translated: CASSQDWTGGTSPLHF.

This clone has just one count. CDR3 in DNA: TGCGCCAGCAGCTTGGATCCCGGGACCGGGGAGCTGTTTTTT. This gives the protein CASSLDPGTGELFF. The genes are TRBV5-1 and TRBJ2-2; D remains unclear. V dropped 0 bases and J dropped 5 bases, with 8 bases sitting between them. CDR3 length: 14 residues. Per germline, CDR1 SGHRS and CDR2 YFSETQ.

The chain couples TRBV27 to TRBJ1-3, with TRBD1 matching over 7 bases. This CDR3 is built from 15 residues. The germline V gene has CDR1 MNHEY and CDR2 SMNVEV (reference sequence). V trimming: 6 bases; J trimming: 4 bases; junction bases outside the gene matches: 9. The CDR3 protein is CASRPQGVPGNTIYF. The CDR3 bases are TGTGCCAGCAGACCTCAGGGGGTCCCAGGAAACACCATATATTTT.

The chain combines TRBV6-5 with TRBJ1-2; 9 positions match TRBD1. The CDR3 is made up of 15 amino acids. Trimming cost V 6 bases and J 6 bases; bases outside gene matches: 11. Germline loops: CDR1 MNHEY, CDR2 SVGAGI. This CDR3 is CASRPGRDRAHGYTF. In DNA, the CDR3 is TGTGCCAGCAGACCCGGTCGGGACAGGGCTCATGGCTACACCTTC.